This passage covers 17 T cell receptor beta chains from one sample sequenced in a study of blood T cells in healthy people across ages. A J-beta primer mix and a sample-barcoded 5' primer were used in a second PCR of about 7 to 11 cycles. TCRdb used MiXCR to reprocess the 5' RACE reads, holding one entry per CDR3 protein. This table holds about 1 million distinct CDR3 sequences, under 45% found once. The sample taken for sequencing was blood. All receptors derive from a woman aged 55-75 years in good health.

The J gene is TRBJ2-5, the V gene TRBV24-1; TRBD2 is a possible D gene (6 bases). TRBJ2-7 matches the DNA end more closely, so the J call is doubtful. There are 15 residues in the CDR3. Germline V CDR1 and CDR2: KGHDR, SFDVKD. The CDR3 spells CATSDAGTGAYEQYF. The CDR3 DNA follows: TGTGCCACCAGTGATGCCGGGACTGGGGCCTACGAGCAGTACTTC.

This clonotype was detected only a few times. This chain links TRBV2 with TRBJ2-5, with TRBD2 matching over 10 bases. The CDR3 is 15 residues long. Germline CDR1 SNHLY, CDR2 FYNNEI. The V and J ends lost 6 bases and 1 base, in that order; junction bases with no gene match: 5. CDR3 sequence reads: CASRRTSGAQETQYF. The DNA for the CDR3 is TGTGCCAGCAGGAGGACTAGCGGAGCCCAAGAGACCCAGTACTTC.

This clonotype has only one observation. The chain carries TRBV20-1 and TRBJ2-5, with TRBD2 matching over 12 bases. Germline CDR1 and CDR2: DFQATT and SNEGSKA (reference sequence). With 7 bases clipped from V and 11 bases from J, the junction kept 17 bases outside the gene matches. The CDR3 covers 15 residues. Written as DNA, the CDR3 is TGCAGTGTCCCCTCGGGGCTAGCGGGAGGGTATGAGCAGTACTTC. It translates to CSVPSGLAGGYEQYF.

This clonotype came up once. This rearrangement joins TRBV5-1 to TRBJ2-3; D might be TRBD1 (5 bases). The CDR3 is 14 residues long. V lost 10 bases and J lost 2, with 17 bases in between. Germline V gene data show CDR1 as SGHRS and CDR2 as YFSETQ. The CDR3 DNA reads as TGCGCCTGCCTACTGGGGCGTCTCACAGATACGCAGTATTTT. It codes for CACLLGRLTDTQYF. Together with reference TRBV5-1 and TRBJ2-3, the CDR3 gives the full variable domain: KAGVTQTPRYLIKTRGQQVTLSCSPISGHRSVSWYQQTPGQGLQFLFEYFSETQRNKGNFPGRFSGRQFSNSRSEMNVSTLELGDSALYLCACLLGRLTDTQYFGPGTRLTVL.

J is TRBJ2-5 and V is TRBV12-3 or TRBV12-4, with D possibly being TRBD1 (5 bases). The CDR3 covers 14 residues. V was trimmed by 2 bases and J by 5 bases, leaving 12 bases between them. The CDR3 protein is CASSLRQGSETQYF. The CDR3 DNA is TGTGCCAGCAGTTTACGTCAGGGTTCGGAGACCCAGTACTTC.

The chain has TRBV11-2 and TRBJ2-1; tentative D call: TRBD1 (5 bases). The V gene's germline CDR1 is SGHAT and CDR2 FQNNGV. This CDR3 is built from 18 residues. V lost 3 bases to trimming and J lost 6 bases, with 24 bases between them. The CDR3 bases are TGTGCCAGCAGCTTCATGGTGTCGGCCTCCCATCAGGGCAATGAGCAGTTCTTC. As protein: CASSFMVSASHQGNEQFF.

CDR3 in DNA: TGCAGTGCTAGGGAGGACAGGGGGTTCGATGAGCAGTTCTTC. This codes for CSAREDRGFDEQFF. This chain links TRBV20-1 with TRBJ2-1, with TRBD1 matching 10 bases. CDR1 and CDR2 (germline): DFQATT, SNEGSKA (reference sequence). V lost 3 bases and J lost 8; bases outside the gene matches: 7. The CDR3 totals 14 residues.

On this clonotype: A much larger clone sits a single nucleotide away, making a read error possible. The CDR3 nucleotides read TGTGCCGGCAGCCGGACAGTCCTCTCTGGGGCCAACGTCCTGACTTTC. This translates into CAGSRTVLSGANVLTF. The chain recombines TRBV2 with TRBJ2-6, with a weak D call TRBD1 (6 bases). Germline V gives CDR1 SNHLY, CDR2 FYNNEI. This CDR3 is built from 16 residues.

The chain links TRBV29-1 to TRBJ2-2; the D is unclear. Per germline, CDR1 SQVTM and CDR2 ANQGSEA. V lost 4 bases and J 5 bases, leaving 11 bases between the germline ends. This CDR3 spans 13 amino acids. The CDR3 reads CSVGRMVTGELFF. In DNA, the CDR3 is TGCAGCGTTGGGCGGATGGTAACCGGGGAGCTGTTTTTT.

In the case of this clonotype: A read error may explain this, as a much larger clone is one base away. The J gene is TRBJ2-1, the V gene TRBV29-1; 10 positions match TRBD2. The J call may be in error: the DNA end matches TRBJ2-7 better. Per germline, CDR1 SQVTM and CDR2 ANQGSEA. The length of the CDR3 is 16 residues. CDR3 sequence (DNA): TGCAGCGTCGTCTTGGCTAGCGGGGGCTCCTACAATGAGCAGTACTTC. This gives the protein CSVVLASGGSYNEQYF.

This clonotype was counted only a few times. This chain uses TRBV20-1 with TRBJ2-7, with TRBD2 matching over 9 bases. The length of the CDR3 is 14 residues. The germline CDR1 and CDR2 sequences are DFQATT and SNEGSKA (reference sequence). V gave up 6 bases and J gave up 7 bases; unmatched junction bases: 13. The chain's CDR3 is CSAARSGRFDEQYF. The CDR3, as DNA: TGCAGTGCCGCGCGTAGCGGGAGATTCGATGAGCAGTACTTC.

In its sample, this clonotype was seen many times. The V and J genes are TRBV7-2 and TRBJ1-2; 9 nucleotides align to TRBD1. With 5 bases clipped from V and 2 bases from J, the junction kept 3 bases outside the gene matches. This CDR3 is built from 14 residues. Looked up from germline, CDR1 is SGHTA and CDR2 is FQGNSA. The CDR3 sequence: CASSIGTGNYGYTF. CDR3 DNA sequence: TGTGCCAGCAGCATCGGGACAGGGAACTATGGCTACACCTTC.

This clonotype was observed a few times. V usage is TRBV7-8 and J usage is TRBJ1-4, with D hard to call. The CDR3 is made up of 14 amino acids. Between the trimmed V and J ends, which lost 3 bases and 5 bases, there was a span of 10 bases. The germline V gene has CDR1 SGHVS and CDR2 FQNEAQ. CDR3 nucleotide sequence: TGTGCCAGCAGCTTCTACAGTGGAAATGAAAAACTGTTTTTT. It specifies CASSFYSGNEKLFF.

This clonotype has only a few counts. This sequence joins TRBV5-1 and TRBJ2-2; D gene unclear. CDR1 SGHRS and CDR2 YFSETQ come from the germline V gene. V shed 3 bases and J shed 1 base, with 10 bases lying between them. This CDR3 region has 15 residues. For the CDR3, the DNA is TGCGCCAGCAGCTCTCATGTCCAGAACACCGGGGAGCTGTTTTTT. This translates into CASSSHVQNTGELFF.

This clonotype was seen a single time. CDR3 bases: TGTGCCAGCAGTGTATCCAGGGGGTCCTATGGCTACACCTTC. It specifies CASSVSRGSYGYTF. This chain links TRBV28 with TRBJ1-2; 7 bases line up with TRBD1. The CDR3 is made up of 14 amino acids. J lost 4 bases, V lost 5 bases, and 7 bases had no gene match. Germline V gene data show CDR1 as MDHEN and CDR2 as SYDVKM.

This clonotype was counted between two and nine times. The chain links TRBV7-9 to TRBJ1-1; tentatively, D is TRBD1 (6 bases). CDR3 length equals 15 residues. The germline CDR1 and CDR2 sequences are SEHNR and FQNEAQ (reference sequence). V lost 1 base, J lost 10 bases, and 19 bases lay in between. CDR3 loop: CASSLGTERAGRAFF. CDR3 coding DNA: TGTGCCAGCAGCTTAGGGACAGAGCGAGCAGGTCGAGCTTTCTTT. Combining the CDR3 with reference TRBV7-9 and TRBJ1-1 gives the whole variable domain DTGVSQNPRHKITKRGQNVTFRCDPISEHNRLYWYRQTLGQGPEFLTYFQNEAQLEKSRLLSDRFSAERPKGSFSTLEIQRTEQGDSAMYLCASSLGTERAGRAFFGQGTRLTVV.

This clonotype was seen ten or more times. The genes are TRBV29-1 and TRBJ1-2, with no clear D. Between the trimmed V and J ends, which lost 4 bases and 4 bases, there was a span of 16 bases. From germline, CDR1 is SQVTM and CDR2 ANQGSEA. The CDR3 length is 14 residues. The CDR3 here is CSVGGKGSGYGYTF. CDR3 sequence (DNA): TGCAGCGTTGGCGGTAAGGGTAGCGGCTATGGCTACACCTTC.